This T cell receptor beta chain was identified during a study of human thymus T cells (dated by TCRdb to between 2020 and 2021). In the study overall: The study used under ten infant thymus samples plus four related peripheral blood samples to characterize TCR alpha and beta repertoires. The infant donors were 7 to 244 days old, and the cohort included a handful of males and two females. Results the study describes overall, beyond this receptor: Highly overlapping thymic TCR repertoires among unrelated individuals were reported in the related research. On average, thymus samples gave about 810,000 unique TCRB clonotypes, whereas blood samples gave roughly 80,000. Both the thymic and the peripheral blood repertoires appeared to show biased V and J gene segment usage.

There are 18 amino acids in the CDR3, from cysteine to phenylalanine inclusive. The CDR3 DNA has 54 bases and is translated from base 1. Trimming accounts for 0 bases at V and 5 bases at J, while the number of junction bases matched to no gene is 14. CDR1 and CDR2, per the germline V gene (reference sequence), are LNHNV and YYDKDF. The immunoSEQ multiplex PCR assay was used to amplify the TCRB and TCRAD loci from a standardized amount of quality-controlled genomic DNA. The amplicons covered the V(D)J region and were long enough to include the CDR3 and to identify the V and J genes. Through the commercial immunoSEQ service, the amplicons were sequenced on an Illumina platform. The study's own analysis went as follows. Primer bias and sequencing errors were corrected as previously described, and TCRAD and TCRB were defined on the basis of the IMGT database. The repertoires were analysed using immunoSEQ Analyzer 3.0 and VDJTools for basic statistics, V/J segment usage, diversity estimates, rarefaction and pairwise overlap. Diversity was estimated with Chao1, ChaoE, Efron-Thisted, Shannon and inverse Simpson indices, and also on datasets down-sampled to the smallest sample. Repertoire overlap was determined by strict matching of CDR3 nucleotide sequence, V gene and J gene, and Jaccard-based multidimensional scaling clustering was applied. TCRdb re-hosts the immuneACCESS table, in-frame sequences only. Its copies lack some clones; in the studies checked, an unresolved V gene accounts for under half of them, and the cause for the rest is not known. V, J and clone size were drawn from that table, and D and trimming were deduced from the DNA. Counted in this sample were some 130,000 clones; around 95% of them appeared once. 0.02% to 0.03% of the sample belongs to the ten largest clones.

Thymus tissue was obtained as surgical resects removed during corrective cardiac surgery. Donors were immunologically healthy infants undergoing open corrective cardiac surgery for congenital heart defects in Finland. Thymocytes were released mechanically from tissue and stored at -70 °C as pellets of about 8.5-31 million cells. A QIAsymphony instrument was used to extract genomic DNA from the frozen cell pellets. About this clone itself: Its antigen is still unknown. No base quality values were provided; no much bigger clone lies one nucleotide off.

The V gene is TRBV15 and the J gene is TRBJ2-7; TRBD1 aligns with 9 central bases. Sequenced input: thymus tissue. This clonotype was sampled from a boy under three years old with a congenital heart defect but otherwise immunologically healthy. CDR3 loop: CATSRDPKIQGAPHEQYF. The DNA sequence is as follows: TGTGCCACCAGCAGAGATCCAAAGATACAGGGGGCGCCACACGAGCAGTACTTC.